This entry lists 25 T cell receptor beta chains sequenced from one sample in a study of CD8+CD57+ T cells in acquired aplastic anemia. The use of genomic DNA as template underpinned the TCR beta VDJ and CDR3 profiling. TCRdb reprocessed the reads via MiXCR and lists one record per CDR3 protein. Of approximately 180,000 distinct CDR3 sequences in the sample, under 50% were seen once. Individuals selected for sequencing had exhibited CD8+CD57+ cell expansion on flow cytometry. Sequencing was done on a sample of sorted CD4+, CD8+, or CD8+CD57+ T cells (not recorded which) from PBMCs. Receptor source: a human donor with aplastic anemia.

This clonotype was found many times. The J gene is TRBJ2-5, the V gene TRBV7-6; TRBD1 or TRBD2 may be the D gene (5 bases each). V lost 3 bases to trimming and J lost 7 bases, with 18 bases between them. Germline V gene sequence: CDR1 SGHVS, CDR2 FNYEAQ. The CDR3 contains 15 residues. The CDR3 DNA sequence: TGTGCCAGCAGCTTGGGGACCCGTAAGGAGGCGACCCAGTACTTC. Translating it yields CASSLGTRKEATQYF.

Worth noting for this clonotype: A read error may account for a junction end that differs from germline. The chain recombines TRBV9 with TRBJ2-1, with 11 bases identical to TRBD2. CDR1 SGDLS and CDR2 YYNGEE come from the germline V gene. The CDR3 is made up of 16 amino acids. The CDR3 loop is CASSVRLAGGDNGQFF. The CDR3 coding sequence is TGTGCCAGCAGCGTACGCTTAGCGGGAGGGGACAATGGGCAGTTCTTC.

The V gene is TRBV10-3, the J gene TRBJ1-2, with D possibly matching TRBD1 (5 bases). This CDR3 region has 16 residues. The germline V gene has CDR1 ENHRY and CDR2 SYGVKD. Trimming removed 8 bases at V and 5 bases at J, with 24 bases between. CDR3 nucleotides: TGTGCCATCCGAGAGCCAGGCCACGAGGGGTATTATGGCTACACCTTC. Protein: CAIREPGHEGYYGYTF.

CDR3 coding DNA: TGCGCCAGCAGCTTGGACGGTGATTCCGGGGGTTCCTACAATGAGCAGTTCTTC. Protein: CASSLDGDSGGSYNEQFF. The V and J genes are TRBV5-1 and TRBJ2-1; the D gene is possibly TRBD2 (6 bases). The V end was cut by 0 bases, the J end by 1 base, with 17 bases between. This CDR3 has 18 residues. Per germline, CDR1 SGHRS and CDR2 YFSETQ.

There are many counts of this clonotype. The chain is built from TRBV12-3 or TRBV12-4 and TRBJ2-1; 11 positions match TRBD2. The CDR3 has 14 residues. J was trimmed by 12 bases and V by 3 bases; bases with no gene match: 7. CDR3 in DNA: TGTGCCAGCAGTTTGAGACTAGCGGGGATCGGGCAGTTCTTC. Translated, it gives CASSLRLAGIGQFF.

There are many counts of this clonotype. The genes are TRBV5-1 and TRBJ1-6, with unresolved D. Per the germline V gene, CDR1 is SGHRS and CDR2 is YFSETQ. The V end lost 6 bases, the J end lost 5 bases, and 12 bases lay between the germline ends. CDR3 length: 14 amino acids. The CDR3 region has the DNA TGCGCCAGCACCCCAGGTGCAAATAATTCACCCCTCCACTTT. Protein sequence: CASTPGANNSPLHF.

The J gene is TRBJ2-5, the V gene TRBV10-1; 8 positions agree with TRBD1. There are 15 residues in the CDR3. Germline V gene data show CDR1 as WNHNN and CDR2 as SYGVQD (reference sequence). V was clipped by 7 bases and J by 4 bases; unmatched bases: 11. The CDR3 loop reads CASIKDRVELETQYF. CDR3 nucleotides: TGCGCCAGCATTAAGGACAGGGTTGAGTTAGAGACCCAGTACTTC.

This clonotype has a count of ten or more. The CDR3 spells CASSLATGRTGELFF. For the CDR3, the DNA is TGCGCCAGCAGCTTGGCAACAGGGAGGACCGGGGAGCTGTTTTTT. The V call is TRBV5-1, the J call TRBJ2-2; the D gene could be TRBD1 or TRBD2 (6 bases each). V shed 0 bases and J shed 5 bases, with 11 bases lying between them. This CDR3 comprises 15 residues. CDR1 is SGHRS, CDR2 YFSETQ, per germline.

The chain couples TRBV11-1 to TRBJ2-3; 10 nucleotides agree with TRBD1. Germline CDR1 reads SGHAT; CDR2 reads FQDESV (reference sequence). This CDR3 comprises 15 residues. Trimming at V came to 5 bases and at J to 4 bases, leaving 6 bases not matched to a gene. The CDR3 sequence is CASSLGTGAADTQYF. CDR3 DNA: TGTGCCAGCAGCCTAGGGACAGGGGCAGCAGATACGCAGTATTTT.

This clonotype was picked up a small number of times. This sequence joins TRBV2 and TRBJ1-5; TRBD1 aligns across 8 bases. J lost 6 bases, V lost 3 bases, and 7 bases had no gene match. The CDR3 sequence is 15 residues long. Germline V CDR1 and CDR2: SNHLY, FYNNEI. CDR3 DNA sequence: TGTGCCAGCAGTGATCGTTCAGGGGGCAGTCAGCCCCAGCATTTT. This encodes CASSDRSGGSQPQHF.

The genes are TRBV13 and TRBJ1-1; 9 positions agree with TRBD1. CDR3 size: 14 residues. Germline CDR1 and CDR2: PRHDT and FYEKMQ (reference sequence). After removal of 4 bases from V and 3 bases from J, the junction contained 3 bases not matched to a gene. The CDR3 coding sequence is TGTGCCAGCAGCTGGGGACAGGGTGACACTGAAGCTTTCTTT. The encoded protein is CASSWGQGDTEAFF.

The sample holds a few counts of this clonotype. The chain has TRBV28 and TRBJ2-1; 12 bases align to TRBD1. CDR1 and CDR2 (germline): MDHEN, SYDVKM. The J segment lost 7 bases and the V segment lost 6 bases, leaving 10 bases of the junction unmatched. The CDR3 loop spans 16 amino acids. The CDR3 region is CASSLHLGQGANEQFF. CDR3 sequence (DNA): TGTGCCAGCAGCCTGCACTTGGGACAGGGGGCAAATGAGCAGTTCTTC.

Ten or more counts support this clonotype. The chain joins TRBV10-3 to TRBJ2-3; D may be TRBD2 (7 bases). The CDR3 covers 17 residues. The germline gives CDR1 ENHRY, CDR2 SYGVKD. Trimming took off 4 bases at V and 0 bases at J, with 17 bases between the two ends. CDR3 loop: CAISVGRGSSSTDTQYF. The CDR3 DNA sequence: TGTGCCATCAGTGTGGGGAGGGGGTCTTCTAGCACAGATACGCAGTATTTT.

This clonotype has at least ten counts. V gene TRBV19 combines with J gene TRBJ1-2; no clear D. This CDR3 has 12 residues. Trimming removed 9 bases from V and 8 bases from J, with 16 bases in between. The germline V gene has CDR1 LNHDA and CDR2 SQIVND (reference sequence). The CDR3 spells CASHNVDHGYTF. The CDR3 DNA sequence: TGTGCCAGCCACAACGTTGACCACGGCTACACCTTC.

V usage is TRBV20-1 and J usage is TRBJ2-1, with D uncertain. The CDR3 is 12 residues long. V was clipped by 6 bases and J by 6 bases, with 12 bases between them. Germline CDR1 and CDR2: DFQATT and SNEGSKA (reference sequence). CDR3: CSAESSGNEQFF. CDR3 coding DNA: TGCAGTGCCGAGAGCTCGGGCAATGAGCAGTTCTTC.

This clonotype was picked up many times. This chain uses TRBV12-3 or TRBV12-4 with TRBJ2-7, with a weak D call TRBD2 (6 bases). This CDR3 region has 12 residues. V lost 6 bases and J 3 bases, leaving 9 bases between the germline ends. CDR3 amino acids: CASRRGLYEQYF. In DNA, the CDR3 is TGTGCCAGCAGACGGGGACTCTACGAGCAGTACTTC.

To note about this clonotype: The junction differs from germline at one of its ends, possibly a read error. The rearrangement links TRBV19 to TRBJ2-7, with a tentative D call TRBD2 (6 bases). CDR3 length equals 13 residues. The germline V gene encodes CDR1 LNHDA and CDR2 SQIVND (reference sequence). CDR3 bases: TGTGCCAGTAGTGTTAGCGGCCCCTACGAGCAGTGCTTC. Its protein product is CASSVSGPYEQCF.

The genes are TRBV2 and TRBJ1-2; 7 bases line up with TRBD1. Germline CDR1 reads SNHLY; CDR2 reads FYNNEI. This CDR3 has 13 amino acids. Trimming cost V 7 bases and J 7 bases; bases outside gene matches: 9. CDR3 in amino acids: CASMDRPWGGYTF. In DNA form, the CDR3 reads TGTGCCAGCATGGACAGGCCGTGGGGTGGCTACACCTTC. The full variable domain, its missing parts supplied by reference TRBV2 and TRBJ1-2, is EPEVTQTPSHQVTQMGQEVILRCVPISNHLYFYWYRQILGQKVEFLVSFYNNEISEKSEIFDDQFSVERPDGSNFTLKIRSTKLEDSAMYFCASMDRPWGGYTFGSGTRLTVV.

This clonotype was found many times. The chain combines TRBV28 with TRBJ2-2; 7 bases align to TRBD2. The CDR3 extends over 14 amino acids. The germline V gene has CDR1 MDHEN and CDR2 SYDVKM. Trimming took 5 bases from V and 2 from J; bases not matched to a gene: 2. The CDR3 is CASSPGLNTGELFF. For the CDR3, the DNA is TGTGCCAGCAGTCCGGGACTAAACACCGGGGAGCTGTTTTTT.

CDR3 sequence: CSARGSEETQYF. Written as DNA, the CDR3 is TGCAGTGCTAGAGGGTCAGAAGAGACCCAGTACTTC. The chain uses TRBV20-1 and TRBJ2-5; D remains ambiguous. With 1 base removed from V and 3 bases from J, the gap between germline ends came to 6 bases. The CDR3 runs 12 residues. The germline CDR1 and CDR2 sequences are DFQATT and SNEGSKA (reference sequence).

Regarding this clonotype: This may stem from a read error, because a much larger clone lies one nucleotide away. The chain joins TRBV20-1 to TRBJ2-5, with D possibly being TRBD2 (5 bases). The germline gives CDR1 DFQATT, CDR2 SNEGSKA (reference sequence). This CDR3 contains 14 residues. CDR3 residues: CSASGGEIWETRYF. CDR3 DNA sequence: TGCAGTGCTAGTGGTGGGGAAATATGGGAGACCCGGTACTTC.

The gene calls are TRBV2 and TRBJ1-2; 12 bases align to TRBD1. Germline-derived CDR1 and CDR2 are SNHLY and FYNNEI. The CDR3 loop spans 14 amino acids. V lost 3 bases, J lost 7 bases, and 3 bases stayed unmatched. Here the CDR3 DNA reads TGTGCCAGCAGTGAGGGACAGGGGGCAGGTGGCTACACCTTC. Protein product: CASSEGQGAGGYTF.

The DNA for the CDR3 is TGTGCCACCAGCAGACAACGCCTGGAGGCCCAGTACTTC. It encodes CATSRQRLEAQYF. The chain links TRBV15 to TRBJ2-5; weak D call: TRBD2 (5 bases). The CDR3 length is 13 residues. The V end lost 2 bases, the J end lost 9 bases, and 13 bases lay between the germline ends. From germline, CDR1 is LNHNV and CDR2 YYDKDF (reference sequence).

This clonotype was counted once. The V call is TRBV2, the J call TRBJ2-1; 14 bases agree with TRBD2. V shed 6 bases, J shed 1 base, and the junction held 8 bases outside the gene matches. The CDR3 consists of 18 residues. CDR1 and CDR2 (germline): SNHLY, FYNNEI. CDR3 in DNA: TGTGCCAGCAGGATGGGACTAGCGGGAGTCGGGTCCTACAATGAGCAGTTCTTC. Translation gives CASRMGLAGVGSYNEQFF.

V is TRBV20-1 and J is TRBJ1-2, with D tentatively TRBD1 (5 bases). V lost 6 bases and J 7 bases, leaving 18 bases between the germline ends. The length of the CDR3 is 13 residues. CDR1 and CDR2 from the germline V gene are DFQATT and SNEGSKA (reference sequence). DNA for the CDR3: TGCAGTGCCGCACCTATCCAGGGTGTTGGCTACACCTTC. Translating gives CSAAPIQGVGYTF.